These T cell receptor beta chains were read from a single sample in a study of blood T cell repertoires in COVID-19. This table comes from immunoSEQ multiplex PCR, and its TCRdb copy is limited to in-frame clones, with some not included. The repertoire holds some 180,000 clones, with around 80% as singletons. Sequencing was carried out using peripheral blood. The source of these receptors is a man aged 45 to 65 who had recovered from COVID-19. Both conserved end residues are part of each CDR3. Each record gives: CDR3 protein, CDR3 DNA, V gene, CDR3 length, J gene, D gene, clone size. The D gene is left open where the match is weak. Not every row has a clone size; where given, it reads once, few, many or a size class.

cdr3_aa: CASSLTQAGGPMGEQYF
cdr3_nt: TGCGCCAGCAGCTTAACTCAAGCGGGAGGGCCGATGGGAGAGCAGTACTTC
v_call: TRBV5-1
cdr3_length: 17
j_call: TRBJ2-7
d_call: TRBD2
clone_size: .

cdr3_aa: CASSVAGGRNIQYF
cdr3_nt: TGTGCCAGCAGCGTAGCGGGCGGGAGGAACATTCAGTACTTC
v_call: TRBV9
cdr3_length: 14
j_call: TRBJ2-4
d_call: TRBD2
clone_size: .

cdr3_aa: CASSFPSGIDNEQFF
cdr3_nt: TGTGCCAGCAGCTTCCCTAGCGGAATTGACAATGAGCAGTTCTTC
v_call: TRBV5-4
cdr3_length: 15
j_call: TRBJ2-1
d_call: TRBD2
clone_size: once

cdr3_aa: CASRVTAGQPQHF
cdr3_nt: TGTGCCAGCAGGGTTACGGCGGGACAGCCCCAGCATTTT
v_call: TRBV6-5
cdr3_length: 13
j_call: TRBJ1-5
d_call: .
clone_size: .

cdr3_aa: CASSLTGSATEQYF
cdr3_nt: TGTGCCAGCAGCTTAACAGGGAGCGCAACTGAGCAGTACTTC
v_call: TRBV7-3
cdr3_length: 14
j_call: TRBJ2-7
d_call: .
clone_size: .

cdr3_aa: CASGWTSGIGTYEQYF
cdr3_nt: TGTGCCAGTGGATGGACTAGCGGGATAGGAACCTACGAGCAGTACTTC
v_call: TRBV19
cdr3_length: 16
j_call: TRBJ2-7
d_call: TRBD2
clone_size: .

cdr3_aa: CASSQTPSSYNEQFF
cdr3_nt: TGTGCCAGCAGCCAGACTCCTAGCTCCTACAATGAGCAGTTCTTC
v_call: TRBV5-6
cdr3_length: 15
j_call: TRBJ2-1
d_call: .
clone_size: .

cdr3_aa: CASSVQGAMAEPQHF
cdr3_nt: TGTGCCAGCAGCGTACAGGGGGCGATGGCAGAGCCCCAGCATTTT
v_call: TRBV9
cdr3_length: 15
j_call: TRBJ1-5
d_call: TRBD1
clone_size: .

cdr3_aa: CASSETIADTQYF
cdr3_nt: TGCGCCAGCAGTGAGACGATCGCGGATACGCAGTATTTT
v_call: TRBV10-1
cdr3_length: 13
j_call: TRBJ2-3
d_call: .
clone_size: .

cdr3_aa: CASTSDRVDTEAFF
cdr3_nt: TGTGCCAGTACCTCGGACAGAGTTGACACTGAAGCTTTCTTT
v_call: TRBV19
cdr3_length: 14
j_call: TRBJ1-1
d_call: .
clone_size: .

cdr3_aa: CASSQRNTRDEKLFF
cdr3_nt: TGTGCCAGCAGCCAACGAAACACTCGGGATGAAAAACTGTTTTTT
v_call: TRBV4-2
cdr3_length: 15
j_call: TRBJ1-4
d_call: .
clone_size: .

cdr3_aa: CACLGRTNTEAFF
cdr3_nt: TGTGCTTGCTTGGGCAGAACGAACACTGAAGCTTTCTTT
v_call: TRBV30
cdr3_length: 13
j_call: TRBJ1-1
d_call: .
clone_size: .

cdr3_aa: CASSKRDRNEAFF
cdr3_nt: TGTGCCAGTAGTAAACGGGACAGAAATGAAGCTTTCTTT
v_call: TRBV19
cdr3_length: 13
j_call: TRBJ1-1
d_call: TRBD1
clone_size: .

cdr3_aa: CATSKTIPTAGGGQSYNEQFF
cdr3_nt: TGTGCCACCAGCAAGACGATCCCGACAGCGGGAGGGGGGCAATCCTACAATGAGCAGTTCTTC
v_call: TRBV15
cdr3_length: 21
j_call: TRBJ2-1
d_call: TRBD2
clone_size: .

cdr3_aa: CASSVGLAVTGELFF
cdr3_nt: TGTGCCAGCAGCGTAGGACTAGCAGTGACCGGGGAGCTGTTTTTT
v_call: TRBV5-4
cdr3_length: 15
j_call: TRBJ2-2
d_call: TRBD2
clone_size: .

cdr3_aa: CASSPTWFNQPQHF
cdr3_nt: TGTGCCAGCTCACCTACTTGGTTCAATCAGCCCCAGCATTTT
v_call: TRBV18
cdr3_length: 14
j_call: TRBJ1-5
d_call: .
clone_size: .

cdr3_aa: CASTGVGGSNEKLFF
cdr3_nt: TGTGCCAGTACGGGAGTCGGGGGTTCTAATGAAAAACTGTTTTTT
v_call: TRBV19
cdr3_length: 15
j_call: TRBJ1-4
d_call: .
clone_size: .

cdr3_aa: CASSAGLAGVYNEQFF
cdr3_nt: TGTGCCAGCAGCGCAGGACTAGCGGGAGTGTACAATGAGCAGTTCTTC
v_call: TRBV7-9
cdr3_length: 16
j_call: TRBJ2-1
d_call: TRBD2
clone_size: .

cdr3_aa: CASSGNRASTEAFF
cdr3_nt: TGTGCCAGCAGTGGAAACAGGGCTAGTACGGAAGCTTTCTTT
v_call: TRBV2
cdr3_length: 14
j_call: TRBJ1-1
d_call: .
clone_size: .

cdr3_aa: CASRGQGARSTNTGELFF
cdr3_nt: TGTGCCAGCAGGGGACAGGGGGCGCGATCTACGAACACCGGGGAGCTGTTTTTT
v_call: TRBV2
cdr3_length: 18
j_call: TRBJ2-2
d_call: TRBD1
clone_size: few

cdr3_aa: CASSPGTGLSTNEKLFF
cdr3_nt: TGTGCCAGCAGCCCCGGGACAGGGTTATCAACTAATGAAAAACTGTTTTTT
v_call: TRBV2
cdr3_length: 17
j_call: TRBJ1-4
d_call: TRBD1
clone_size: .

cdr3_aa: CASSGGGPVEFF
cdr3_nt: TGTGCCAGCAGCGGCGGGGGACCTGTCGAGTTCTTC
v_call: TRBV9
cdr3_length: 12
j_call: TRBJ2-1
d_call: TRBD2
clone_size: .

cdr3_aa: CASSNEIGELFF
cdr3_nt: TGCGCCAGCAGCAACGAGATCGGGGAGCTGTTTTTT
v_call: TRBV4-1
cdr3_length: 12
j_call: TRBJ2-2
d_call: .
clone_size: .

cdr3_aa: CASSLYGGTNEQFF
cdr3_nt: TGTGCCAGCAGCTTATATGGGGGGACCAATGAGCAGTTCTTC
v_call: TRBV7-2
cdr3_length: 14
j_call: TRBJ2-1
d_call: .
clone_size: few

cdr3_aa: CASSHHMSGFAKNIQYF
cdr3_nt: TGCGCCAGCAGCCATCACATGAGCGGTTTCGCCAAAAACATTCAGTACTTC
v_call: TRBV4-1
cdr3_length: 17
j_call: TRBJ2-4
d_call: .
clone_size: .